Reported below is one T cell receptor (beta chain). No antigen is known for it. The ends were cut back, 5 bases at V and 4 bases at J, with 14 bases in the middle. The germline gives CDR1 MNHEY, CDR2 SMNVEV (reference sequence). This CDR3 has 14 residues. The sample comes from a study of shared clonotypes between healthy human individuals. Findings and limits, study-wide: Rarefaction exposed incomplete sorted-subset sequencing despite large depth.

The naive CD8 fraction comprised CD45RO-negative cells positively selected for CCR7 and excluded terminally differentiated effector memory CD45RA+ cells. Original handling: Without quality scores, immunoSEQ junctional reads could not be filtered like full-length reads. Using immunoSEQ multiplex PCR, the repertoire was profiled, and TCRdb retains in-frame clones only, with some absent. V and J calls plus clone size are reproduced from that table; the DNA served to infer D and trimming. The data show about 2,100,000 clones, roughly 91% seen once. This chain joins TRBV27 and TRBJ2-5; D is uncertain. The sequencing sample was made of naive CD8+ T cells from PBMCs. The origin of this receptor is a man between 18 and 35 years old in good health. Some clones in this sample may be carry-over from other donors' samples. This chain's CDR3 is CASSPRVASETQYF. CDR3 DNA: TGTGCCAGCAGTCCCCGGGTGGCCTCAGAGACCCAGTACTTC.